One sample yielded the 31 T cell receptor beta chains listed below, sequenced in a study of T cell responses to AZD1222 COVID-19 vaccine. Only in-frame clones appear in the TCRdb table, and some are missing; sequencing was by immunoSEQ multiplex PCR. The sample carries about 120,000 clones, approximately 88% recorded once. The material sequenced was peripheral blood, taken on day 0 of AZD1222 vaccination. The receptors shown here come from an adult in good health.

Note on this clone: A junction end diverges from the germline sequence, so it may reflect a read error. The J gene is TRBJ2-5, the V gene TRBV4-1; weak D call: TRBD1 (6 bases). This CDR3 contains 13 residues. Germline CDR1 reads MGHRA; CDR2 reads YSYEKL. The CDR3: CASSQDPTGTKYF. The CDR3 DNA reads TGCGCCAGCAGCCAAGACCCTACAGGGACCAAGTACTTC.

This chain uses TRBV29-1 with TRBJ2-7; 7 nucleotides agree with TRBD2. The junction had 6 bases not matched to a gene; V was cut back by 4 bases and J by 0 bases. From germline, CDR1 is SQVTM and CDR2 ANQGSEA. The CDR3 runs 14 residues. CDR3 sequence: CSVGAGVSSYEQYF. In DNA, the CDR3 is TGCAGCGTTGGGGCGGGGGTAAGCTCCTACGAGCAGTACTTC.

The chain recombines TRBV14 with TRBJ2-7; D might be TRBD1 or TRBD2, each matching 5 bases. Germline V gene sequence: CDR1 SGHDN, CDR2 FVKESK. The CDR3 contains 13 residues. V lost 1 base to trimming and J lost 6 bases, with 10 bases between them. CDR3 loop: CASSQGDGREQYF. CDR3 nucleotides: TGTGCCAGCAGCCAAGGGGACGGCCGCGAGCAGTACTTC.

This clone was detected once. The chain uses TRBV12-3 or TRBV12-4 and TRBJ2-7; no clear D gene. Trimming stripped 3 bases from V and 6 bases from J, with 12 bases between. The CDR3 is 13 amino acids. The DNA of the CDR3 is TGTGCCAGCAGTTTTAATGGGGTCGGCGAGCAGTACTTC. Translation: CASSFNGVGEQYF.

This chain joins TRBV5-4 and TRBJ1-1; no clear D gene. With 0 bases removed from V and 0 bases from J, the gap between germline ends came to 9 bases. Germline CDR1 reads SGHNT; CDR2 reads YYREEE (reference sequence). This CDR3 has 15 amino acids. Here the CDR3 reads CASSLGGSMNTEAFF. Written as DNA, the CDR3 is TGTGCCAGCAGCTTGGGTGGAAGCATGAACACTGAAGCTTTCTTT.

The table lists this clone with a few counts. The chain couples TRBV5-6 to TRBJ2-2; 7 positions match TRBD2. Germline V gene data show CDR1 as SGHDT and CDR2 as YYEEEE. J lost 6 bases, V lost 1 base, and 0 bases had no gene match. This CDR3 is built from 13 residues. The CDR3 sequence: CASSLSGAGELFF. The DNA of the CDR3 is TGTGCCAGCAGCTTGAGCGGGGCCGGGGAGCTGTTTTTT.

V usage is TRBV27 and J usage is TRBJ2-3; the D is unclear. In germline, CDR1 is MNHEY, CDR2 SMNVEV (reference sequence). Trimming shortened V by 2 bases and J by 2 bases, and 8 bases separated the two germline ends. The CDR3 is 14 amino acids. Here the CDR3 reads CASSLVRYTDTQYF. CDR3 DNA sequence: TGTGCCAGCAGTTTAGTTAGGTACACAGATACGCAGTATTTT.

The chain joins TRBV6-5 to TRBJ1-6; TRBD1 is a possible D gene (5 bases). Trimming cost V 0 bases and J 6 bases, with 12 bases left between them. The CDR3 sequence is 16 residues long. Germline CDR1 MNHEY, CDR2 SVGAGI. Here the CDR3 reads CASSYSNGAGNSPLHF. CDR3 DNA: TGTGCCAGCAGTTACTCGAATGGGGCAGGTAATTCACCCCTCCACTTT.

The chain is built from TRBV27 and TRBJ1-1; TRBD1 is a possible D gene (6 bases). The CDR3 runs to 15 residues. Trimming took 0 bases from V and 0 from J, leaving 8 bases between them. Germline V CDR1 and CDR2: MNHEY, SMNVEV (reference sequence). Here the CDR3 reads CASSLSRGLNTEAFF. CDR3 sequence (DNA): TGTGCCAGCAGTTTATCCCGGGGGCTGAACACTGAAGCTTTCTTT.

V and J are TRBV29-1 and TRBJ1-4; 8 bases match TRBD1. In germline, CDR1 is SQVTM, CDR2 ANQGSEA. The V segment lost 6 bases and the J segment 4 bases; nucleotides outside the gene matches: 4. The CDR3 contains 13 residues. The CDR3 loop is CSVEDRVNEKLFF. The DNA for the CDR3 is TGCAGCGTCGAGGACAGGGTTAATGAAAAACTGTTTTTT.

The CDR3 spells CSVAGQGGSPLHF. The CDR3 DNA sequence: TGCAGCGTCGCGGGACAGGGGGGTTCACCCCTCCACTTT. V usage is TRBV29-1 and J usage is TRBJ1-6, with 11 positions matching TRBD1. Germline values: CDR1 SQVTM, CDR2 ANQGSEA. Unmatched junction bases numbered 4, after V lost 6 bases and J lost 9 bases. This CDR3 region has 13 residues.

The chain links TRBV28 to TRBJ1-4; D gene uncertain. Germline-derived CDR1 and CDR2 are MDHEN and SYDVKM. V lost 5 bases and J lost 10, with 14 bases in between. The CDR3 has 13 amino acids. The CDR3: CASSPPTTGKLFF. CDR3 in DNA: TGTGCCAGCAGTCCGCCCACGACCGGAAAACTGTTTTTT.

The CDR3 nucleotides are TGTGCCAGCAGCTTAGTGTGGCCCCCCAATGAGCAGTTCTTC. This sequence encodes CASSLVWPPNEQFF. The chain carries TRBV7-2 and TRBJ2-1; D gene unclear. V was pared by 1 base and J by 6 bases, with 10 bases between. Germline CDR1 reads SGHTA; CDR2 reads FQGNSA. The CDR3 contains 14 residues.

The V gene is TRBV6-5, the J gene TRBJ2-7; the D call may be TRBD1 or TRBD2 (5 bases each). This CDR3 spans 14 amino acids. With 6 bases removed from V and 0 bases from J, the gap between germline ends came to 12 bases. The germline V gene has CDR1 MNHEY and CDR2 SVGAGI. The CDR3 loop is CASRRGRDSYEQYF. The CDR3 region has the DNA TGTGCCAGCAGGAGGGGCCGCGACTCCTACGAGCAGTACTTC.

The chain couples TRBV6-2 or TRBV6-3 to TRBJ1-1, with D unresolved. The CDR3 has 15 residues. V lost 2 bases and J 1 base, leaving 11 bases between the germline ends. CDR1 and CDR2 from the germline V gene are MNHEY and SVGEGT. Here the CDR3 reads CASSYDPRRNTEAFF. DNA for the CDR3: TGTGCCAGCAGTTACGATCCCAGGAGGAACACTGAAGCTTTCTTT.

The table lists this clone with a few counts. At the DNA level, this CDR3 is encoded by other sequences in the same sample as well. The chain combines TRBV3-1 (or the pseudogene TRBV3-2) with TRBJ1-5; a possible D gene is TRBD1 (5 bases). From germline, CDR1 is LGHDT and CDR2 YNNKEL (reference sequence). The V end lost 3 bases, the J end lost 3 bases, and 6 bases lay between the germline ends. This CDR3 region has 13 residues. The CDR3 loop is CASSQGLNQPQHF. The CDR3 nucleotides are TGTGCCAGCAGCCAGGGACTCAATCAGCCCCAGCATTTT.

The V gene is TRBV10-3, the J gene TRBJ1-6, with a weak D call TRBD1 (5 bases). The V end lost 3 bases, the J end lost 6 bases, and 9 bases lay between the germline ends. The CDR3 loop spans 14 amino acids. From germline, CDR1 is ENHRY and CDR2 SYGVKD. The CDR3: CAISERQGNSPLHF. The DNA for the CDR3 is TGTGCCATCAGTGAAAGGCAGGGTAATTCACCCCTCCACTTT.

This chain joins TRBV25-1 and TRBJ1-2; D is undetermined. With 4 bases removed from V and 2 bases from J, the gap between germline ends came to 17 bases. The CDR3 runs 16 residues. CDR1 MGHDK and CDR2 SYGVNS come from the germline V gene. The CDR3 nucleotides read TGTGCCAGCAGTGCCGTGACCCTAAAAGGGAACTATGGCTACACCTTC. As protein: CASSAVTLKGNYGYTF.

V and J are TRBV2 and TRBJ2-7, with 8 bases fitting TRBD2. The CDR3 runs to 13 residues. J was trimmed by 0 bases and V by 11 bases; bases with no gene match: 6. CDR1 is SNHLY and CDR2 is FYNNEI in the germline V gene. CDR3 region: CARGGSTSYEQYF. The CDR3, as DNA: TGTGCCCGGGGGGGCAGTACCTCCTACGAGCAGTACTTC.

This rearrangement joins TRBV4-3 to TRBJ1-5, with D unresolved. Trimming pared 0 bases from V and 0 bases from J, leaving 9 bases between. Germline V gives CDR1 LGHNA, CDR2 YSLEER. This CDR3 comprises 16 residues. CDR3 bases: TGCGCCAGCAGCCAAGATTGGACGGGTAGCAATCAGCCCCAGCATTTT. Residues: CASSQDWTGSNQPQHF.

This chain joins TRBV7-9 and TRBJ1-5; D is uncertain. This CDR3 spans 13 amino acids. Per germline, CDR1 SEHNR and CDR2 FQNEAQ (reference sequence). V shed 5 bases and J shed 4 bases, with 9 bases lying between them. CDR3 DNA sequence: TGTGCCAGCAGCCCCACAGTTAATCAGCCCCAGCATTTT. This codes for CASSPTVNQPQHF.

The rearrangement links TRBV6-5 to TRBJ1-1; no definite D call. Germline V gene lookup returns CDR1 MNHEY and CDR2 SVGAGI. The CDR3 has 14 residues. The V gene lost 5 bases and the J gene lost 1 base, with 11 bases spanning the gap. CDR3: CASSTKVGNTEAFF. DNA for the CDR3: TGTGCCAGCAGTACAAAGGTGGGGAACACTGAAGCTTTCTTT.

V is TRBV6-2 or TRBV6-3 and J is TRBJ2-2, with D hard to call. Germline CDR1 reads MNHEY; CDR2 reads SVGEGT. The V and J ends lost 4 bases and 0 bases respectively, with 12 bases between them. The CDR3 totals 16 residues. The CDR3 is CASSWRIGANTGELFF. The CDR3 nucleotides are TGTGCCAGCAGTTGGAGAATAGGCGCGAACACCGGGGAGCTGTTTTTT.

The chain links TRBV3-1 (or the pseudogene TRBV3-2) to TRBJ2-3, with 12 bases fitting TRBD2. CDR3 length: 16 residues. Germline loops: CDR1 LGHDT, CDR2 YNNKEL (reference sequence). J gave up 3 bases and V 4 bases, and 5 bases lay outside the gene matches. The CDR3 loop is CASSPGLAGSTDTQYF. Here the CDR3 DNA reads TGTGCCAGCAGCCCCGGACTAGCGGGGTCAACAGATACGCAGTATTTT.

The genes are TRBV18 and TRBJ2-5; D is unclear. This CDR3 is built from 14 residues. Germline-derived CDR1 and CDR2 are KGHSH and LQKENI. V was trimmed by 2 bases and J by 5 bases, leaving 12 bases between them. The CDR3 bases are TGTGCCAGCTCACCAAGGATCAGCATGGAGACCCAGTACTTC. This codes for CASSPRISMETQYF.

This clone was observed once. CDR3 protein: CASSLTTGSYTF. The DNA for the CDR3 is TGTGCCAGCAGCTTAACAACAGGGAGCTACACCTTC. The chain combines TRBV5-8 with TRBJ1-2; D possibly corresponds to TRBD1 (6 bases). Trimming left V 2 bases short and J 9 bases short, with 11 bases between. Per the germline V gene, CDR1 is SGHTS and CDR2 is YDEGEE. The CDR3 is 12 amino acids. Together with reference TRBV5-8 and TRBJ1-2, the CDR3 gives the full variable domain: EAGVTQSPTHLIKTRGQQATLRCSPISGHTSVYWYQQALGLGLQFLLWYDEGEERNRGNFPPRFSGRQFPNYSSELNVNALELEDSALYLCASSLTTGSYTFGSGTRLTVV.

In this sample, this clone turned up once. V and J are TRBV6-5 and TRBJ2-2; possible D gene TRBD2, 7 bases. V lost 7 bases and J 7 bases, leaving 19 bases between the germline ends. Germline CDR1 is MNHEY and CDR2 is SVGAGI. The CDR3 contains 15 residues. The CDR3 DNA reads TGTGCCAGCAACCCCTTAGGGGGGGGAAGCGGGGAGCTGTTTTTT. This encodes CASNPLGGGSGELFF.

As to this clone: At the DNA level, this CDR3 is encoded by other sequences in the same sample as well. The chain is built from TRBV7-9 and TRBJ2-1, with a tentative D call TRBD1 (6 bases). From germline, CDR1 is SEHNR and CDR2 FQNEAQ (reference sequence). This CDR3 region has 14 residues. Between the trimmed V and J ends, which lost 4 bases and 2 bases, there was a span of 9 bases. The CDR3 region is CASSSGQTYNEQFF. CDR3 DNA: TGTGCCAGCAGCTCTGGACAGACCTACAATGAGCAGTTCTTC.

The chain uses TRBV7-6 and TRBJ1-6; D gene uncertain. The germline V and J ends were trimmed by 1 base and 6 bases, with 7 bases remaining between them. The CDR3 has 14 amino acids. Germline CDR1 SGHVS, CDR2 FNYEAQ. This chain's CDR3 is CASSLVTTNSPLHF. The CDR3 coding sequence is TGTGCCAGCAGCTTAGTTACTACTAATTCACCCCTCCACTTT.

This chain uses TRBV3-1 (or the pseudogene TRBV3-2) with TRBJ2-2; D remains unclear. Trimming shortened V by 2 bases and J by 9 bases, and 7 bases separated the two germline ends. This CDR3 region has 12 residues. From germline, CDR1 is LGHDT and CDR2 YNNKEL (reference sequence). The CDR3 region is CASSQFGWELFF. The DNA of the CDR3 is TGTGCCAGCAGCCAATTCGGGTGGGAGCTGTTTTTT.

V and J are TRBV3-1 (or the pseudogene TRBV3-2) and TRBJ1-3; no reliable D call. Germline loops: CDR1 LGHDT, CDR2 YNNKEL (reference sequence). This CDR3 spans 12 amino acids. V lost 0 bases and J 8 bases, leaving 5 bases between the germline ends. The CDR3: CASSQDIYTIYF. Here the CDR3 DNA reads TGTGCCAGCAGCCAAGATATCTACACCATATATTTT.